These 18 T cell receptor beta chains share one sample of origin, sequenced in a study of blood T cell repertoires in COVID-19. This table comes from immunoSEQ multiplex PCR, and its TCRdb copy is limited to in-frame clones, with some not included. The sample holds 250,000 to 350,000 clones, roughly 89% seen once. The sequenced sample consisted of PBMCs or T cells enriched from blood (not recorded which). Receptors were obtained from a woman aged 50 to 60 who had been exposed to COVID-19.

The count of this clone is one. The chain joins TRBV4-2 to TRBJ2-3, with TRBD2 as a possible D gene (5 bases). Trimming stripped 0 bases from V and 2 bases from J, with 15 bases between. In germline, CDR1 is LGHNA, CDR2 YNFKEQ. The CDR3 length is 17 residues. CDR3 amino acids: CASSQDEGSLPTDTQYF. Written as DNA, the CDR3 is TGTGCCAGCAGCCAAGACGAGGGCAGTTTGCCCACAGATACGCAGTATTTT.

The chain couples TRBV9 to TRBJ2-2; D gene ambiguous. Germline V gene sequence: CDR1 SGDLS, CDR2 YYNGEE. CDR3 length equals 16 residues. The V end lost 0 bases, the J end lost 0 bases, and 9 bases lay between the germline ends. The CDR3 loop reads CASSVATTSNTGELFF. As DNA, the CDR3 is TGTGCCAGCAGCGTAGCTACGACTTCGAACACCGGGGAGCTGTTTTTT.

As regards this clone: The sample carries other DNA sequences with the same CDR3. The chain joins TRBV11-2 to TRBJ1-5; TRBD1 agrees at 7 bases. Germline V gene sequence: CDR1 SGHAT, CDR2 FQNNGV. This CDR3 contains 15 residues. V shed 3 bases, J shed 0 bases, and the junction held 2 bases outside the gene matches. CDR3 residues: CASSLGQYSNQPQHF. In nucleotides, the CDR3 is TGTGCCAGCAGCTTGGGACAGTATAGCAATCAGCCCCAGCATTTT.

The CDR3 here is CASSLSLGGQAPPWGYTF. The CDR3 DNA follows: TGTGCCAGCAGCTTGAGCTTGGGGGGACAGGCCCCACCTTGGGGCTACACCTTC. The chain carries TRBV7-2 and TRBJ1-2; TRBD1 matches 8 bases. This CDR3 contains 18 residues. J gave up 8 bases and V 3 bases, and 20 bases lay outside the gene matches. The germline CDR1 and CDR2 sequences are SGHTA and FQGNSA.

The chain combines TRBV27 with TRBJ2-3; 10 positions match TRBD1. Germline values: CDR1 MNHEY, CDR2 SMNVEV (reference sequence). The length of the CDR3 is 16 residues. V lost 5 bases to trimming and J lost 2 bases; unmatched junction nucleotides: 7. DNA for the CDR3: TGTGCCAGCAGTCCGGACAGGGGGACTAACACAGATACGCAGTATTTT. Translating it yields CASSPDRGTNTDTQYF.

The chain carries TRBV12-5 and TRBJ1-4; 7 bases align to TRBD1. CDR1 LGHNT and CDR2 FRNRAP come from the germline V gene. Losses at the gene ends were 2 bases for V and 2 bases for J; bases not matched to a gene: 2. The CDR3 consists of 15 residues. In DNA form, the CDR3 reads TGTGCTAGTGGTTTGCCGGGACAGACTAATGAAAAACTGTTTTTT. It yields the protein CASGLPGQTNEKLFF.

V is TRBV5-1 and J is TRBJ2-7; D is uncertain. CDR1 is SGHRS and CDR2 is YFSETQ in the germline V gene. Trimming removed 0 bases from V and 4 bases from J, with 11 bases in between. The length of the CDR3 is 14 residues. CDR3 region: CASSLVSLAYEQYF. The CDR3 coding sequence is TGCGCCAGCAGCTTGGTTTCTTTGGCTTACGAGCAGTACTTC.

This sequence joins TRBV4-2 and TRBJ2-1; TRBD2 matches 10 bases. CDR1 is LGHNA and CDR2 is YNFKEQ in the germline V gene. The V segment lost 2 bases and the J segment 10 bases; nucleotides outside the gene matches: 2. The CDR3 loop spans 13 amino acids. The CDR3 loop is CASSQSTSGEQFF. The CDR3 region has the DNA TGTGCCAGCAGCCAATCGACTAGCGGGGAGCAGTTCTTC.

The V and J genes are TRBV6-1 and TRBJ2-7; 7 positions agree with TRBD1. Germline loops: CDR1 MNHNS, CDR2 SASEGT. J gave up 3 bases and V 3 bases, and 8 bases lay outside the gene matches. The CDR3 extends over 15 amino acids. CDR3 sequence reads: CASSDRQGTNYEQYF. DNA of the CDR3: TGTGCCAGCAGTGACCGACAGGGAACAAACTACGAGCAGTACTTC.

The chain couples TRBV6-5 to TRBJ1-1; TRBD1 might be the D (5 bases). CDR3 length: 14 residues. Trimming stripped 6 bases from V and 0 bases from J, with 11 bases between. The germline CDR1 and CDR2 sequences are MNHEY and SVGAGI. The CDR3, as DNA: TGTGCCAGCAGAATAGGAGGGGTGAACACTGAAGCTTTCTTT. Amino acids: CASRIGGVNTEAFF.

The chain combines TRBV3-1 (or the pseudogene TRBV3-2) with TRBJ2-7; a possible D gene is TRBD1 (5 bases). This CDR3 has 13 amino acids. The germline V gene encodes CDR1 LGHDT and CDR2 YNNKEL (reference sequence). V shed 1 base and J shed 3 bases, with 7 bases lying between them. CDR3 in amino acids: CASSQGGVYEQYF. CDR3 DNA: TGTGCCAGCAGCCAAGGGGGCGTCTACGAGCAGTACTTC.

With respect to this clone: Sequence at one end of the junction differs from germline and may be a read error. The chain is built from TRBV12-3 or TRBV12-4 and TRBJ2-1, with TRBD2 identical over 7 bases. The CDR3 is 13 amino acids. The CDR3, as DNA: TGTGCCAGCAACCTTAGGGACTACGATGAGCAGTTCTTC. This encodes CASNLRDYDEQFF.

The genes are TRBV4-1 and TRBJ2-3; 7 bases fit TRBD1. Germline loops: CDR1 MGHRA, CDR2 YSYEKL. J lost 0 bases, V lost 0 bases, and 6 bases had no gene match. The length of the CDR3 is 17 residues. The CDR3 DNA reads as TGCGCCAGCAGCCAAGATCCACAGGGGAGAAGCACAGATACGCAGTATTTT. Translating gives CASSQDPQGRSTDTQYF.

The V call is TRBV6-5, the J call TRBJ1-5, with D perhaps TRBD1 (6 bases). The germline gives CDR1 MNHEY, CDR2 SVGAGI. The CDR3 totals 16 residues. Trimming pared 4 bases from V and 3 bases from J, leaving 16 bases between. Here the CDR3 DNA reads TGTGCCAGCAGTTCCGCACTTGGACAGAACAATCAGCCCCAGCATTTT. It yields the protein CASSSALGQNNQPQHF.

The DNA for the CDR3 is TGTGCCACCTCCCAGGGGTGGCAAATGAACACTGAAGCTTTCTTT. It is translated as CATSQGWQMNTEAFF. J is TRBJ1-1 and V is TRBV19; D is possibly TRBD1 (6 bases). The length of the CDR3 is 15 residues. Germline values: CDR1 LNHDA, CDR2 SQIVND (reference sequence). The ends were cut back, 10 bases at V and 0 bases at J, with 18 bases in the middle.

The chain joins TRBV19 to TRBJ1-1; a possible D gene is TRBD1 (6 bases). CDR1 and CDR2 from the germline V gene are LNHDA and SQIVND (reference sequence). Trimming removed 5 bases from V and 0 bases from J, with 16 bases in between. The CDR3 is 16 amino acids. The CDR3 reads CASSPQMGAMNTEAFF. The CDR3 nucleotides are TGTGCCAGTAGTCCTCAGATGGGGGCTATGAACACTGAAGCTTTCTTT.

This clone was detected once. The chain recombines TRBV6-5 with TRBJ1-6, with 8 nucleotides matching TRBD1. Germline CDR1 MNHEY, CDR2 SVGAGI. The CDR3 is made up of 13 amino acids. The junction had 5 bases not matched to a gene; V was cut back by 6 bases and J by 10 bases. The CDR3 sequence: CASRGQAWSPLHF. DNA of the CDR3: TGTGCCAGCAGGGGACAGGCTTGGTCACCCCTCCACTTT.

This clone has only one observation. The V gene is TRBV27, the J gene TRBJ2-7; 8 nucleotides agree with TRBD2. The CDR3 runs 14 residues. V trimming: 6 bases; J trimming: 0 bases; junction bases outside the gene matches: 4. Germline CDR1 is MNHEY and CDR2 is SMNVEV (reference sequence). CDR3 amino acids: CASSRSGASYEQYF. CDR3 in DNA: TGTGCCAGCAGCCGTAGCGGGGCCTCCTACGAGCAGTACTTC.